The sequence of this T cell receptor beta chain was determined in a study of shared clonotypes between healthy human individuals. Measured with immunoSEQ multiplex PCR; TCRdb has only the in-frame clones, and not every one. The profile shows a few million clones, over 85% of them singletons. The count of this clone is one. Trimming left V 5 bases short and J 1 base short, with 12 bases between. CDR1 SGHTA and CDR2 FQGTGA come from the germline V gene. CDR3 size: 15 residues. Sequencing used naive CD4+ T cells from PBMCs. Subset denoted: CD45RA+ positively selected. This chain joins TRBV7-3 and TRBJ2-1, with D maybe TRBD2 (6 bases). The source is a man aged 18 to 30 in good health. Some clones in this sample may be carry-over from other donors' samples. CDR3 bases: TGTGCCAGCAGCCAAAGCGGGCCGTCCTACAATGAGCAGTTCTTC. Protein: CASSQSGPSYNEQFF.